This T cell receptor (beta chain) came from a study of shared clonotypes between healthy human individuals. Study-level points and caveats: Clonotypes not shared had lower generation probabilities than those common to all four donors. About 5% was the fraction of naive CD4 clonotypes found shared across four donors.

Remarks on this clone: Its antigen is undetermined.

The method was immunoSEQ multiplex PCR; TCRdb's version includes in-frame clones alone and lacks a portion of them. The sample shows approximately 940,000 clones, over 75% of them seen only once. Trimming took 5 bases from V and 3 from J; bases not matched to a gene: 11. CDR1 and CDR2 from the germline V gene are SGHTA and FQGNSA. This CDR3 is built from 16 residues. Every donor, a Caucasian adult, lived in Nashville, Tennessee. The material sequenced was memory CD4+ T cells sorted from blood. Subset defined: CD45RA-negative fraction. This chain connects TRBV7-2 to TRBJ1-2, with 8 positions matching TRBD1. The clonotype comes from a man younger than 35 in good health. CDR3 nucleotides: TGTGCCAGCAGCCAAGCAGGGGACAGGAGGGACTATGGCTACACCTTC. As protein: CASSQAGDRRDYGYTF.